Listed here is a single TCR beta chain. Antigen unknown. The data derive from a study of shared clonotypes between healthy human individuals. Template for every sorted-subset replicate PCR totaled around 200 ng DNA, around 32,000 T cell genomes. Here immunoSEQ multiplex PCR was the method, and the copy in TCRdb shows in-frame clones only, minus some. There are over a million clones in the sample; 95% to 99% occur only once, and roughly 0.45% lies in the top ten. The study separated CD4+ cells into CD45RA+ naive and CD45RA-negative memory subsets. General study results and limits: It was the few donors that limited the genetic and exposure-history diversity represented. Roughly 5% of naive CD4 clonotypes were common to several donors.

Sequenced input: naive CD4+ T cells sorted from blood. As for subset: CD45RA+ positively selected. The clonotype comes from a man aged 25 to 40 in good health.

The CDR3 loop is CASGFSGTGELFF. CDR3 in DNA: TGTGCTAGTGGTTTCTCAGGTACCGGGGAGCTGTTTTTT. The chain uses TRBV12-5 and TRBJ2-2; D gene unclear. The CDR3 length is 13 residues. Germline V gene lookup returns CDR1 LGHNT and CDR2 FRNRAP. Between the trimmed V and J ends, which lost 3 bases and 5 bases, there was a span of 7 bases.